This TCR beta chain was observed in a study of shared clonotypes between healthy human individuals. Overall study findings and caveats: Measured sharing among donors was expected to vary with sequencing depth.

Negatively enriched CD4+ T cells were divided by CD45RA into naive and memory. V lost 5 bases and J lost 2; bases outside the gene matches: 11. The V gene's germline CDR1 is SGHTA and CDR2 FQGNSA. This CDR3 comprises 17 residues. On this clone itself: The antigen is undetermined.

Profiled with immunoSEQ multiplex PCR; TCRdb holds only in-frame clones, not every one. The sample records over a million clones, 75% to 85% being singletons. The genes are TRBV7-2 and TRBJ2-7; 11 nucleotides align to TRBD2. The sequenced sample consisted of memory CD4+ T cells from PBMCs. Documented subset: CD45RA-negative fraction. The source is a man in his late teens or twenties in good health. Some clones in this sample may be carry-over from other donors' samples. Here the CDR3 DNA reads TGTGCCAGCAGCCACCGACTAGCGGGAATTCCCGCCTACGAGCAGTACTTC. Protein product: CASSHRLAGIPAYEQYF.